This is a list of T cell receptor beta chains from one sample in a study of blood T cell repertoires in COVID-19. Some clones are missing from TCRdb's copy, which holds only in-frame ones; the method was immunoSEQ multiplex PCR. The sample consists of about 100,000 clones, about four fifths of them appearing once. Sequencing was done on a sample of peripheral blood. Receptor source: a woman aged 70-85 years with acute or convalescent COVID-19. Each CDR3 is given with its conserved first and last residue. The order of the fields is V gene, J gene, clone size, D gene, CDR3 protein, CDR3 DNA. D genes are given only for firm matches. Not every row has a clone size; where given, it reads once, few, many or a size class.

>TRBV4-2|TRBJ2-1|-|TRBD2
CASGVSGGRNEQFF
TGTGCCAGCGGAGTTAGCGGGGGCCGGAATGAGCAGTTCTTC
>TRBV7-9|TRBJ1-1|-|-
CASSGAPGEPSGDTEAFF
TGTGCCAGCAGCGGCGCTCCGGGGGAACCTTCGGGGGACACTGAAGCTTTCTTT
>TRBV28|TRBJ1-2|-|TRBD1
CASSLSRQGRRGYTF
TGTGCCAGCAGTTTATCAAGACAGGGTAGACGCGGCTACACCTTC
>TRBV4-1|TRBJ1-4|-|-
CASSQTQGQGEKLFF
TGCGCCAGCAGCCAAACACAGGGACAAGGGGAAAAACTGTTTTTT
>TRBV5-6|TRBJ1-1|-|-
CASGGTVNTEAFF
TGTGCCAGCGGAGGGACGGTGAACACTGAAGCTTTCTTT
>TRBV15|TRBJ1-5|-|TRBD1
CATSLDRGRLSNQPQHF
TGTGCCACCAGCTTGGACAGGGGAAGGTTGAGCAATCAGCCCCAGCATTTT
>TRBV5-1|TRBJ1-6|few|TRBD1
CASSWGTGNSPLHF
TGCGCCAGCAGCTGGGGGACAGGGAATTCACCCCTCCACTTT
>TRBV4-1|TRBJ2-6|few|TRBD1
CASSQDGRGQVGANVLTF
TGCGCCAGCAGCCAAGACGGCAGGGGGCAGGTGGGGGCCAACGTCCTGACTTTC
>TRBV7-2|TRBJ1-1|-|TRBD1
CASSLANRGQTEAFF
TGTGCCAGCAGCTTAGCGAACAGGGGGCAGACTGAAGCTTTCTTT
>TRBV5-1|TRBJ2-1|few|-
CASTSGRGKNEQFF
TGCGCCAGCACCAGTGGGCGAGGGAAAAATGAGCAGTTCTTC
>TRBV7-2|TRBJ2-7|once|TRBD2
CASRLTSGRVYEQYF
TGTGCCAGCAGGTTGACTAGCGGGAGAGTATACGAGCAGTACTTC
>TRBV4-1|TRBJ2-6|-|-
CASSQGRGSGANVLTF
TGCGCCAGCAGCCAAGGTCGCGGGTCTGGGGCCAACGTCCTGACTTTC
>TRBV7-3|TRBJ2-1|once|TRBD2
CASSFSGGPYNEQFF
TGTGCCAGCAGCTTTAGCGGGGGGCCCTACAATGAGCAGTTCTTC
>TRBV6-2/TRBV6-3|TRBJ2-4|-|-
CASSKQGELAKNIQYF
TGTGCCAGCAGCAAACAGGGAGAGCTAGCCAAAAACATTCAGTACTTC
>TRBV2|TRBJ2-3|-|TRBD2
CASISGRASPSTDTQYF
TGTGCCAGCATTAGCGGGAGGGCGTCTCCTAGCACAGATACGCAGTATTTT
>TRBV5-4|TRBJ1-6|-|-
CASSLGHGNSPLHF
TGTGCCAGCAGCTTGGGTCACGGTAATTCACCCCTCCACTTT
>TRBV6-6|TRBJ2-1|few|TRBD1
CASTYADRAGNEQFF
TGTGCCAGCACCTACGCGGACAGGGCAGGCAATGAGCAGTTCTTC
>TRBV3-1/TRBV3-2|TRBJ2-2|-|TRBD2
CASSQEAGGGHRELFF
TGTGCCAGCAGCCAAGAGGCCGGGGGGGGCCACAGGGAGCTGTTTTTT
>TRBV27|TRBJ1-5|-|-
CASSLSRVVSNQPQHF
TGTGCCAGCAGTTTATCCAGGGTCGTTAGCAATCAGCCCCAGCATTTT
>TRBV2|TRBJ1-2|-|TRBD1
CASSLGTGGGGYGYTF
TGTGCCAGCAGCCTGGGTACAGGGGGCGGTGGCTATGGCTACACCTTC